This T cell receptor (beta chain) was recorded in a study of beta chain features in type 1 diabetes. V lost 0 bases and J lost 0; bases outside the gene matches: 3. This CDR3 spans 16 amino acids. Germline-derived CDR1 and CDR2 are SGHRS and YFSETQ. Regarding this clone: Its cognate antigen is unknown.

Notes on the study in general: Patients and controls would share equally any PCR tilt toward shorter templates.

Expressed TCRB transcripts were sequenced because the entire RNA isolate underwent reverse transcription. Clones were sequenced by immunoSEQ multiplex PCR, and TCRdb holds only the in-frame ones, with some missing. The sample holds 200,000 to 300,000 clones, 25% to 30% seen once. This chain connects TRBV5-1 to TRBJ2-3; 8 bases are shared with TRBD1. The sequenced material came from central memory CD4+ T cells from blood. The receptor's source is a man younger than 40 in good health. The CDR3 reads CASSLEGQGSTDTQYF. CDR3 DNA: TGCGCCAGCAGCTTGGAAGGACAGGGAAGCACAGATACGCAGTATTTT.